These 28 T cell receptor beta chains were sequenced from one sample in a study of cytomegalovirus exposure and HLA in healthy donors. The PCR employed 60 Vbeta primers together with 13 Jbeta primers. TCRdb keeps only in-frame clones here, not all; method: immunoSEQ multiplex PCR. The sample includes tens of thousands of clones, 76% of them seen just once. The sample comprised PBMCs. The receptors stem from a man aged 18 to 30 in good health and CMV-seronegative.

This chain connects TRBV6-6 to TRBJ2-3; D gene ambiguous. V was cut by 3 bases and J by 2 bases, with 12 bases left in between. CDR1 and CDR2 from the germline V gene are MNHNY and SVGAGI (reference sequence). This CDR3 has 15 residues. The CDR3 reads CASSYRLRDTDTQYF. The CDR3 DNA reads TGTGCCAGCAGTTATCGTCTCCGAGACACAGATACGCAGTATTTT.

The chain combines TRBV7-2 with TRBJ1-1, with D maybe TRBD1 (6 bases). Germline values: CDR1 SGHTA, CDR2 FQGNSA. Trimming shortened V by 6 bases and J by 4 bases, and 15 bases separated the two germline ends. This CDR3 region has 14 residues. CDR3 in amino acids: CASRTGRWSTEAFF. CDR3 DNA sequence: TGTGCCAGCAGGACAGGACGTTGGAGCACTGAAGCTTTCTTT.

A few counts support this clone. The rearrangement joins TRBV6-1 to TRBJ1-1, with D uncertain. The germline V gene has CDR1 MNHNS and CDR2 SASEGT. The CDR3 contains 14 residues. Trimming removed 4 bases at V and 3 bases at J, with 12 bases between. The CDR3 spells CASSVKGGDTEAFF. The CDR3 region has the DNA TGTGCCAGCAGTGTTAAGGGAGGCGACACTGAAGCTTTCTTT.

The chain uses TRBV15 and TRBJ2-3; D unresolved. The germline CDR1 and CDR2 sequences are LNHNV and YYDKDF (reference sequence). V lost 0 bases and J lost 0, with 4 bases in between. CDR3 length equals 14 residues. The CDR3 DNA reads as TGTGCCACCAGCAGAGATCCAAGCACAGATACGCAGTATTTT. It codes for CATSRDPSTDTQYF.

This chain links TRBV6-4 with TRBJ2-3; maybe TRBD1 (7 bases). Trimming took 5 bases from V and 3 from J, leaving 12 bases between them. Per germline, CDR1 MRHNA and CDR2 SNTAGT. This CDR3 is built from 14 residues. In DNA, the CDR3 is TGTGCCAGCAGTCCCCAGGGGGGAACAGATACGCAGTATTTT. Translation: CASSPQGGTDTQYF.

The count of this clone is one. The gene calls are TRBV9 and TRBJ2-2; the match to TRBD2 covers 11 bases. This CDR3 is 19 amino acids long. Trimming cost V 3 bases and J 0 bases; bases outside gene matches: 10. CDR1 and CDR2 from the germline V gene are SGDLS and YYNGEE. Here the CDR3 reads CASSAKLPGLAANTGELFF. In nucleotides, the CDR3 is TGTGCCAGCAGCGCTAAACTCCCGGGACTAGCGGCGAACACCGGGGAGCTGTTTTTT.

This clone occurred a few times. This CDR3 is CSVSTGGGNTIYF. Written as DNA, the CDR3 is TGCAGCGTTTCGACAGGGGGTGGAAACACCATATATTTT. J is TRBJ1-3 and V is TRBV29-1, with 9 bases lining up with TRBD1. J lost 3 bases, V lost 5 bases, and 2 bases had no gene match. The CDR3 consists of 13 residues. Germline V CDR1 and CDR2: SQVTM, ANQGSEA.

The chain links TRBV7-8 to TRBJ2-7; 9 bases are a match to TRBD2. This CDR3 is 13 amino acids long. Germline CDR1 reads SGHVS; CDR2 reads FQNEAQ. V trimming: 1 base; J trimming: 9 bases; junction bases outside the gene matches: 4. This CDR3 reads CASSLGTSASQYV. The CDR3 coding sequence is TGTGCCAGCAGCTTAGGGACTAGCGCGTCGCAGTACGTC.

This chain uses TRBV19 with TRBJ2-5; 9 bases fit TRBD2. Germline V gives CDR1 LNHDA, CDR2 SQIVND (reference sequence). Trimming cost V 5 bases and J 4 bases; bases outside gene matches: 11. CDR3 size: 16 residues. The CDR3 protein is CASSFGAGGGAETQYF. The CDR3 DNA sequence: TGTGCCAGTAGTTTCGGAGCGGGCGGGGGGGCAGAGACCCAGTACTTC.

This sequence joins TRBV7-3 and TRBJ2-2; TRBD2 is a possible D gene (6 bases). Trimming shortened V by 3 bases and J by 2 bases, and 13 bases separated the two germline ends. This CDR3 contains 16 residues. Germline lookup yields CDR1 SGHTA and CDR2 FQGTGA. CDR3 in DNA: TGTGCCAGCAGCTTGTTGCAGGGAGGTAACACCGGGGAGCTGTTTTTT. As protein: CASSLLQGGNTGELFF.

This clone appeared a single time. J is TRBJ1-6 and V is TRBV5-5, with D perhaps TRBD1 (6 bases). The germline CDR1 and CDR2 sequences are SGHKS and YYEKEE (reference sequence). The length of the CDR3 is 14 residues. V dropped 4 bases and J dropped 5 bases, with 10 bases sitting between them. Written as DNA, the CDR3 is TGTGCCAGCAGCCCCGGGACACATAATTCACCCCTCCACTTT. As protein: CASSPGTHNSPLHF.

This clone appeared a single time. The rearrangement joins TRBV7-2 to TRBJ1-1, with 9 bases fitting TRBD1. Germline V lookup: CDR1 SGHTA, CDR2 FQGNSA. The junction had 14 bases not matched to a gene; V was cut back by 1 base and J by 11 bases. CDR3 length equals 16 residues. The DNA for the CDR3 is TGTGCCAGCAGCTTAGAAATAGCGTGGGGACAGGGAAGGGCTTTCTTT. Protein sequence: CASSLEIAWGQGRAFF.

In regard to this clone: This sample also contains other DNA sequences that code for the same CDR3. CDR3 bases: TGTGCCAGCTCACCAAGGACAAGCACAGATACGCAGTATTTT. This codes for CASSPRTSTDTQYF. The rearrangement joins TRBV18 to TRBJ2-3; D is perhaps TRBD1 (5 bases). The germline CDR1 and CDR2 sequences are KGHSH and LQKENI. This CDR3 spans 14 amino acids. V shed 2 bases and J shed 0 bases, with 6 bases lying between them.

The genes are TRBV4-1 and TRBJ1-2; a weak D match, TRBD1 (5 bases). CDR3 size: 17 residues. V lost 0 bases and J lost 4, with 18 bases in between. Germline CDR1 reads MGHRA; CDR2 reads YSYEKL. DNA of the CDR3: TGCGCCAGCAGCCAAGATCAGGCAGGGCACACATTCTATGGCTACACCTTC. Amino acid sequence: CASSQDQAGHTFYGYTF.

The J gene is TRBJ2-1, the V gene TRBV7-2, with 13 positions matching TRBD2. The CDR3 is 17 amino acids. V lost 5 bases and J lost 2; bases outside the gene matches: 6. The V gene's germline CDR1 is SGHTA and CDR2 FQGNSA. This CDR3 is CASSLTSGGAPYNEQFF. The CDR3 DNA reads as TGTGCCAGCAGCCTAACTAGCGGGGGGGCTCCCTACAATGAGCAGTTCTTC.

By share, this clone ranks as medium-sized (0.01 to 0.1%). The chain employs TRBV6-1 and TRBJ2-2; tentatively, D is TRBD2 (5 bases). The CDR3 contains 14 residues. V lost 10 bases to trimming and J lost 4 bases, with 16 bases between them. Germline V gives CDR1 MNHNS, CDR2 SASEGT. The CDR3: CATQDLGGTGELFF. CDR3 sequence (DNA): TGTGCCACCCAAGACCTCGGAGGCACCGGGGAGCTGTTTTTT.

V is TRBV5-1 and J is TRBJ2-5, with D maybe TRBD1 (8 bases). The J call could be wrong; TRBJ2-7 is a better fit for the DNA end. CDR3 length equals 16 residues. The germline CDR1 and CDR2 sequences are SGHRS and YFSETQ. CDR3: CASSLERDRTPYEQYF. As DNA, the CDR3 is TGCGCCAGCAGCTTGGAGCGGGACAGGACACCCTACGAGCAGTACTTC.

V is TRBV5-1 and J is TRBJ1-2; 8 nucleotides align to TRBD1. Germline V gene sequence: CDR1 SGHRS, CDR2 YFSETQ. Losses at the gene ends were 4 bases for V and 5 bases for J; bases not matched to a gene: 7. The CDR3 consists of 14 residues. CDR3 in DNA: TGCGCCAGCAGCGTACAGGGGGGACGGTATGGCTACACCTTC. Translation: CASSVQGGRYGYTF. The whole variable domain, remainder taken from reference TRBV5-1 and TRBJ1-2, is KAGVTQTPRYLIKTRGQQVTLSCSPISGHRSVSWYQQTPGQGLQFLFEYFSETQRNKGNFPGRFSGRQFSNSRSEMNVSTLELGDSALYLCASSVQGGRYGYTFGSGTRLTVV.

CDR3 region: CSARAVEAFF. The CDR3 DNA reads TGCAGTGCTAGGGCGGTAGAAGCTTTCTTT. The chain is built from TRBV20-1 and TRBJ1-1; D is unclear. Per germline, CDR1 DFQATT and CDR2 SNEGSKA (reference sequence). V lost 3 bases to trimming and J lost 8 bases, with 7 bases between them. The CDR3 extends over 10 amino acids.

The chain uses TRBV7-2 and TRBJ2-5; 8 bases are shared with TRBD1. Germline CDR1 is SGHTA and CDR2 is FQGNSA. The CDR3 runs 13 residues. Trimming at V came to 4 bases and at J to 5 bases, leaving 3 bases not matched to a gene. The CDR3 DNA sequence: TGTGCCAGCAGCTCGGACAGGGTCGAGACCCAGTACTTC. This translates into CASSSDRVETQYF.

The J gene is TRBJ2-7, the V gene TRBV10-3, with TRBD1 matching 8 bases. The V segment lost 3 bases and the J segment 2 bases; nucleotides outside the gene matches: 6. The CDR3 covers 15 residues. Germline CDR1 and CDR2: ENHRY and SYGVKD. The CDR3 reads CAISDDRGQTYEQYF. The CDR3 coding sequence is TGTGCCATCAGTGACGACAGGGGCCAAACCTACGAGCAGTACTTC.

This clone has just a few counts. This chain links TRBV27 with TRBJ1-1; TRBD1 is a possible D gene (6 bases). CDR1 MNHEY and CDR2 SMNVEV come from the germline V gene (reference sequence). The CDR3 totals 16 residues. Trimming shortened V by 6 bases and J by 0 bases, and 17 bases separated the two germline ends. The CDR3, as DNA: TGTGCCAGCAGCGATTTCGGGGGGCGGGTGAACACTGAAGCTTTCTTT. Protein: CASSDFGGRVNTEAFF.

J is TRBJ1-1 and V is TRBV11-2; the match to TRBD1 covers 8 bases. This CDR3 has 13 amino acids. The germline V gene encodes CDR1 SGHAT and CDR2 FQNNGV. V trimming: 5 bases; J trimming: 3 bases; junction bases outside the gene matches: 2. In DNA, the CDR3 is TGTGCCAGCAGCCAGGACAGGGACACTGAAGCTTTCTTT. Residues: CASSQDRDTEAFF.

The chain carries TRBV7-2 and TRBJ1-2; 9 bases line up with TRBD1. V shed 6 bases and J 5 bases; nucleotides not matched to a gene: 7. CDR1 and CDR2 (germline): SGHTA, FQGNSA. The CDR3 length is 14 residues. DNA for the CDR3: TGTGCCAGCAGTCGGACAGGGGCGCAATATGGCTACACCTTC. It encodes CASSRTGAQYGYTF. Using reference TRBV7-2 and TRBJ1-2 for the parts outside the CDR3, the full variable domain is GAGVSQSPSNKVTEKGKDVELRCDPISGHTALYWYRQSLGQGLEFLIYFQGNSAPDKSGLPSDRFSAERTGGSVSTLTIQRTQQEDSAVYLCASSRTGAQYGYTFGSGTRLTVV.

J is TRBJ2-5 and V is TRBV2; perhaps TRBD1 as D (6 bases). CDR3 length: 12 amino acids. Trimming took 8 bases from V and 2 from J, leaving 9 bases between them. Germline V gene data show CDR1 as SNHLY and CDR2 as FYNNEI. CDR3 residues: CASYGQQETQYF. CDR3 DNA sequence: TGTGCCAGCTACGGACAGCAAGAGACCCAGTACTTC.

V is TRBV7-2 and J is TRBJ2-7; 14 positions agree with TRBD2. The CDR3 contains 18 residues. Germline lookup yields CDR1 SGHTA and CDR2 FQGNSA. The J segment lost 0 bases and the V segment lost 3 bases, leaving 7 bases of the junction unmatched. The CDR3 spells CASSLGGLAGVNSYEQYF. CDR3 DNA: TGTGCCAGCAGCTTGGGGGGACTAGCGGGGGTAAACTCCTACGAGCAGTACTTC.

J is TRBJ1-1 and V is TRBV6-5; TRBD1 matches at 9 bases. CDR1 is MNHEY and CDR2 is SVGAGI in the germline V gene. The CDR3 has 16 amino acids. V lost 2 bases and J lost 0; bases outside the gene matches: 4. The DNA of the CDR3 is TGTGCCAGCAGTTACGGGACAGGGTTTATGAACACTGAAGCTTTCTTT. It encodes CASSYGTGFMNTEAFF.

This clone appeared once. V and J are TRBV5-4 and TRBJ1-6, with 7 bases aligning to TRBD1. This CDR3 contains 15 residues. J gave up 4 bases and V 0 bases, and 1 base lay outside the gene matches. Germline CDR1 reads SGHNT; CDR2 reads YYREEE (reference sequence). CDR3 in DNA: TGTGCCAGCAGCTTGGCGGGACAGTATAATTCACCCCTCCACTTT. It specifies CASSLAGQYNSPLHF.